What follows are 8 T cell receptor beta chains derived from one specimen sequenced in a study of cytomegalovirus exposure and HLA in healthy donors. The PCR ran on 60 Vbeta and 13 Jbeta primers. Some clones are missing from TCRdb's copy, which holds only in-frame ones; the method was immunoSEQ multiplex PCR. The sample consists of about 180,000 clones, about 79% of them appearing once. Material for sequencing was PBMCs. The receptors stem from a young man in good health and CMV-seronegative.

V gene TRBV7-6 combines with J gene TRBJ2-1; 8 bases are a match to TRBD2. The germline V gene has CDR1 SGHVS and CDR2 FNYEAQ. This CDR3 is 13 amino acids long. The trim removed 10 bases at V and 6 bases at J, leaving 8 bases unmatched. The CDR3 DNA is TGTGCCACCGCGGAGCGGGAGTTCAATGAGCAGTTCTTC. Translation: CATAEREFNEQFF.

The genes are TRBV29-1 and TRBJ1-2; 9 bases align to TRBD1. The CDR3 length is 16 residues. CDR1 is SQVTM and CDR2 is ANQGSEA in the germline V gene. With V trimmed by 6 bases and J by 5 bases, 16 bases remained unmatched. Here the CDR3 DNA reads TGCAGCGTCGGAGAGGCGGGACAGGGACTGGGGTATGGCTACACCTTC. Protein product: CSVGEAGQGLGYGYTF.

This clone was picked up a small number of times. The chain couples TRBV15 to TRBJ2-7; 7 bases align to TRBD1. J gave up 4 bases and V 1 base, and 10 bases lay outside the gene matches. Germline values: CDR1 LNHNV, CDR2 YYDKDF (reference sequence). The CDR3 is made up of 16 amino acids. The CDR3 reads CATSRADRAIYYEQYF. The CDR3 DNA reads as TGTGCCACCAGCAGAGCCGACAGGGCCATTTATTACGAGCAGTACTTC.

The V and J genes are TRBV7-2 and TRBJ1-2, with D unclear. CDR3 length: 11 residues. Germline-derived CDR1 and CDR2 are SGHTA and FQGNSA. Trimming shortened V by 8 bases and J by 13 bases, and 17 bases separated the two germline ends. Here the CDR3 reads CASGQARRLTF. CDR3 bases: TGTGCCAGCGGGCAGGCACGACGCCTCACCTTC.

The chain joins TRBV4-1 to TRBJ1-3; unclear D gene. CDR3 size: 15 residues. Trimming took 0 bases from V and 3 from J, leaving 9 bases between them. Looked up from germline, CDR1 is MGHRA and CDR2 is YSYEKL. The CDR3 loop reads CASSQDAGFGNTIYF. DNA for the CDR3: TGCGCCAGCAGCCAAGATGCAGGATTTGGAAACACCATATATTTT.

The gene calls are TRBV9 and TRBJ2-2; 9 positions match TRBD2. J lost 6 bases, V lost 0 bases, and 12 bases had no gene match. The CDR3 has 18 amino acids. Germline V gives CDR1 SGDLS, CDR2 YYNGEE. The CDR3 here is CASSVEIGGTSSAGELFF. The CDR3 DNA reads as TGTGCCAGCAGCGTAGAAATTGGTGGGACTAGCAGCGCCGGGGAGCTGTTTTTT.

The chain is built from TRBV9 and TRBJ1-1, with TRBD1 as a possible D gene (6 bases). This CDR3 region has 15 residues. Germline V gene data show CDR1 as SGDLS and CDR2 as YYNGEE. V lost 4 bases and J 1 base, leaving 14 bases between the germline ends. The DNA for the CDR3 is TGTGCCAGCAGCACCTCACAGGGACCGAACACTGAAGCTTTCTTT. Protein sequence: CASSTSQGPNTEAFF.

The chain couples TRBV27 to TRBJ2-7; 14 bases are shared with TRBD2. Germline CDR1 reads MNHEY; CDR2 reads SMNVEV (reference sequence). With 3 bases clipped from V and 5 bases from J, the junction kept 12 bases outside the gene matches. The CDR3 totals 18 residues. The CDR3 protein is CASSFLTSGGASLDEQYF. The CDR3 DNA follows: TGTGCCAGCAGTTTCCTGACTAGCGGGGGGGCCTCTCTAGACGAGCAGTACTTC.